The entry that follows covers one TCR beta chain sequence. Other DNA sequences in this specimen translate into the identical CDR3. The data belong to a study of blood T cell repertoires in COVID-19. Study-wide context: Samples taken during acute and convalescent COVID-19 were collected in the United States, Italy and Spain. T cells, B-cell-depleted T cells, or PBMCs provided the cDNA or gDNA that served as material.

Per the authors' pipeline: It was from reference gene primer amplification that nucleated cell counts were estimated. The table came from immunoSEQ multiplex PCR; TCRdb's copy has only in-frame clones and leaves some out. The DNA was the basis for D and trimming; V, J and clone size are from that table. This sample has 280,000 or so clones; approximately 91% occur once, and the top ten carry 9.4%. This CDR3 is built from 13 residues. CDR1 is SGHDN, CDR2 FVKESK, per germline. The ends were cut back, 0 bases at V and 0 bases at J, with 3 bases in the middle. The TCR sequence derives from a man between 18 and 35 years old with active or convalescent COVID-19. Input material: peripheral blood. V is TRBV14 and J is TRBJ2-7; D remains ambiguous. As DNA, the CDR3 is TGTGCCAGCAGCCAAGACAGCTCCTACGAGCAGTACTTC. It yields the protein CASSQDSSYEQYF. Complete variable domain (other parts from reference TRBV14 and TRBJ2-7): EAGVTQFPSHSVIEKGQTVTLRCDPISGHDNLYWYRRVMGKEIKFLLHFVKESKQDESGMPNNRFLAERTGGTYSTLKVQPAELEDSGVYFCASSQDSSYEQYFGPGTRLTVT.